This T cell receptor beta chain was sequenced for a study of T cells after yellow fever vaccination. Study-wide results and caveats: Abundant clonotypes (contaminants from the bulk population) could be present in FACS-sorted repertoires.

This clonotype was detected ten times or more. What it binds is not known. The V gene lost 3 bases and the J gene lost 7 bases, with 10 bases spanning the gap. Germline CDR1 MNHEY, CDR2 SMNVEV (reference sequence). The CDR3 sequence is 14 residues long. TCRdb fed the 5' RACE reads into MiXCR, producing one record per CDR3 protein. The table lists tens of thousands of distinct CDR3 sequences, around 7.4% of them singletons. The TCR originated in a man aged 25-45 years who received the YFV17D yellow fever vaccine. V and J are TRBV27 and TRBJ1-6; D may be TRBD1 (6 bases). The sample consisted of CD8+ T cells sorted from PBMCs, taken 15 days after the yellow fever booster vaccination. The CDR3 spells CASSFGGPNSPLHF. CDR3 in DNA: TGTGCCAGCAGTTTCGGGGGGCCCAATTCACCCCTCCACTTT.